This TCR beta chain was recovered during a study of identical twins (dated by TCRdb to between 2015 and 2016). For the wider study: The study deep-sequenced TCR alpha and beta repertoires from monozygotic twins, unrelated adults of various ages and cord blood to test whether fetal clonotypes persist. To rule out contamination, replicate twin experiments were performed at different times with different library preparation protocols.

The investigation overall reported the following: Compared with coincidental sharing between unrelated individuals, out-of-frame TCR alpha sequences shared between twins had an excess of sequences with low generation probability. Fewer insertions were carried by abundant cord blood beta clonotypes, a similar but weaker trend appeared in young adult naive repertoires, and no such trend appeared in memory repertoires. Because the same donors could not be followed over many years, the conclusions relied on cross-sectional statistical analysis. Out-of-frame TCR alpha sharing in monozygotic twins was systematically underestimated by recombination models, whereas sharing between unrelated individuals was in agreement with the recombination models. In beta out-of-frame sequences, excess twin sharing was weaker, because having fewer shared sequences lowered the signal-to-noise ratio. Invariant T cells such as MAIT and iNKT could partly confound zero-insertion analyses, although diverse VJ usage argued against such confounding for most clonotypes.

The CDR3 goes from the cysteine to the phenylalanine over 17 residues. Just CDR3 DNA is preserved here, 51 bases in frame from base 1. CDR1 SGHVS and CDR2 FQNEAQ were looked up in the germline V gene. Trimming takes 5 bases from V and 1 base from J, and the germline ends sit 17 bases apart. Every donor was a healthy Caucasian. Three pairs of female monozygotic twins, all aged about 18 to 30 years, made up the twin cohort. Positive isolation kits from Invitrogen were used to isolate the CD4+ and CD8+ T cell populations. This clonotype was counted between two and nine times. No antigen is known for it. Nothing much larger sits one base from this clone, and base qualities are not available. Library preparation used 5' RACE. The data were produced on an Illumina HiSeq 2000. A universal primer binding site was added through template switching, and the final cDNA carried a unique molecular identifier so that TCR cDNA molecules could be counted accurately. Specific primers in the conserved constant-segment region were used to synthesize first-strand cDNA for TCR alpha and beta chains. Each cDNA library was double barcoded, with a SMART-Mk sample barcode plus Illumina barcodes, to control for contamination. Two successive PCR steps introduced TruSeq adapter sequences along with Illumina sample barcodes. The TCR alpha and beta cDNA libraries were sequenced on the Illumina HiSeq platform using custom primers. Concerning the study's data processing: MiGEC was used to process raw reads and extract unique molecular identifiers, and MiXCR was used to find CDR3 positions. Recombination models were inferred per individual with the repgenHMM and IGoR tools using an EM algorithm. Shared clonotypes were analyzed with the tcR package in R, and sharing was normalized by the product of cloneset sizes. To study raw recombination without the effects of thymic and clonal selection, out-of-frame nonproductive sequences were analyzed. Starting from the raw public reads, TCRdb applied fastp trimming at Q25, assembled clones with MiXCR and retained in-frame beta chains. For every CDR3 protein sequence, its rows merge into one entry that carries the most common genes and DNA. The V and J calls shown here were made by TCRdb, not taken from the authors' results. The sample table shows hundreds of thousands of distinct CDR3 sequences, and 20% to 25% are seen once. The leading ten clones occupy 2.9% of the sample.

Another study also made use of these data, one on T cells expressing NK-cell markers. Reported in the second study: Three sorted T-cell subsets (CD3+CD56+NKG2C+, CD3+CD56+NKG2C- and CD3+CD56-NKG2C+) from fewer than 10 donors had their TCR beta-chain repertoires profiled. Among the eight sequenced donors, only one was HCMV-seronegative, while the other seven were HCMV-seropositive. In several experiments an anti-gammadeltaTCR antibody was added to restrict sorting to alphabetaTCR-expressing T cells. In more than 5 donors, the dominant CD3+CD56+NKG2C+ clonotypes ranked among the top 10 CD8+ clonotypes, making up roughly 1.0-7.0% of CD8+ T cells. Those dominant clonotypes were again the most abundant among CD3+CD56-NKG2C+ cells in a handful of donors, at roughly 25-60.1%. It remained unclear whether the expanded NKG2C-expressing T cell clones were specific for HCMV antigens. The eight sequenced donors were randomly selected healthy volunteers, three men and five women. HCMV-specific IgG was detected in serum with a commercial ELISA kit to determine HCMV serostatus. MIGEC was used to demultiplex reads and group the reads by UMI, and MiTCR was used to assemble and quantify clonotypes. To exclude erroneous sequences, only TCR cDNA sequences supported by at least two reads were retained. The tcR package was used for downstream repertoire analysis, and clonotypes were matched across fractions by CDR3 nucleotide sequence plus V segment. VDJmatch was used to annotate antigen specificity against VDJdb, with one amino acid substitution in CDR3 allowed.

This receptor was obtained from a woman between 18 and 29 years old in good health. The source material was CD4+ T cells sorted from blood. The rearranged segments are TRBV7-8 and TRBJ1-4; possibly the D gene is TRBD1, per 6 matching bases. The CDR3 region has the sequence CASSPRGGQRTNEKLFF. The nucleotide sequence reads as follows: TGTGCCAGCAGCCCGCGGGGGGGGCAACGAACTAATGAAAAACTGTTTTTT. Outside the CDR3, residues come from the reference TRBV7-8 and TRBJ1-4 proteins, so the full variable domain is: GAGVSQSPRYKVAKRGQDVALRCDPISGHVSLFWYQQALGQGPEFLTYFQNEAQLDKSGLPSDRFFAERPEGSVSTLKIQRTQQEDSAVYLCASSPRGGQRTNEKLFFGSGTQLSVL.